A selection of T cell receptor beta chains follows, all from one sample in a study of T cell responses to AZD1222 COVID-19 vaccine. This table comes from immunoSEQ multiplex PCR, and its TCRdb copy is limited to in-frame clones, with some not included. The data show around 75,000 clones, with 70% to 90% seen just once and 10% held by the top ten. This sample comprised peripheral blood, obtained 28 days after the second dose of the MenACWY control vaccine. The receptor source for this set is an adult who received the MenACWY meningococcal vaccine as a control. Both conserved end residues are part of each CDR3. A D gene is named only where the DNA matches it firmly. Clone size is stated in some rows and not others, as once, few, many or a class when expanded.

v_gene,j_gene,d_gene,abundance,CDR3aa,CDR3nt
TRBV5-6,TRBJ2-3,TRBD1,NA,CASSPGQGATDTQYF,TGTGCCAGCAGCCCGGGACAGGGGGCCACAGATACGCAGTATTTT
TRBV11-1,TRBJ2-1,TRBD1,NA,CASSLDRVNEQFF,TGTGCCAGCAGCTTGGACAGGGTCAATGAGCAGTTCTTC
TRBV5-1,TRBJ2-5,NA,once,CASSLDWKETQYF,TGCGCCAGCAGCTTGGACTGGAAAGAGACCCAGTACTTC
TRBV19,TRBJ1-1,NA,NA,CASSIDLTEAFF,TGTGCCAGTAGTATTGATCTCACTGAAGCTTTCTTT
TRBV7-9,TRBJ2-1,TRBD2,NA,CASRTLLGTSGGNEQFF,TGTGCCAGCAGAACCCTCCTCGGGACTAGCGGAGGGAATGAGCAGTTCTTC
TRBV5-1,TRBJ1-3,TRBD1,NA,CASSSGGQGYGNTIYF,TGCGCCAGCAGCTCGGGGGGACAGGGTTACGGAAACACCATATATTTT
TRBV7-9,TRBJ2-3,NA,NA,CASSLSSLAADTQYF,TGTGCCAGCAGCTTATCGTCCTTAGCGGCAGATACGCAGTATTTT
TRBV30,TRBJ2-7,NA,NA,CAWSAPGRWTHEQYF,TGTGCCTGGAGTGCCCCGGGCAGGTGGACCCACGAGCAGTACTTC
TRBV19,TRBJ1-2,NA,NA,CASSQGNGYTF,TGTGCCAGTTCCCAGGGTAATGGCTACACCTTC
TRBV5-1,TRBJ2-2,TRBD1,NA,CASNRDRAAGELFF,TGCGCCAGCAACCGGGACAGGGCCGCCGGGGAGCTGTTTTTT
TRBV19,TRBJ2-4,NA,NA,CASSITADANIQYF,TGTGCCAGTAGTATCACAGCGGACGCCAACATTCAGTACTTC
TRBV7-2,TRBJ2-7,TRBD1,few,CASSPTGGWDEQYF,TGTGCCAGCAGCCCCACAGGGGGATGGGACGAGCAGTACTTC
TRBV13,TRBJ2-2,NA,NA,CASSVPRSLPGELFF,TGTGCCAGCAGCGTGCCCCGGTCCCTTCCCGGGGAGCTGTTTTTT
TRBV21-1,TRBJ1-6,NA,NA,CASSKSETGSSYNSPLHF,TGTGCCAGCAGCAAATCCGAGACAGGGAGCTCCTATAATTCACCCCTCCACTTT